The 17 T cell receptor beta chains reported below all come from one sample, sequenced in a study of vaccination and CD4 T cells after COVID-19 (dated by TCRdb to between 2021 and 2024). The library was prepared using PCR. The sample was run on an Illumina iSeq 100. DNA from cultured CD4+ T cells was subjected to TCR sequencing with the Oncomine TCR Beta short-read assay at the Johns Hopkins FTIC core. TCRdb handled the public reads itself, with Q25 trimming in fastp and clone calling in MiXCR, and kept productive beta chains. When rows share a CDR3 protein, they turn into one entry using the most common DNA and genes. Counted in this sample were approximately 9,300 distinct CDR3 sequences; around three fifths of them appeared once. The top ten hold less than 30% of the sample. These receptors are not linked to any known antigen. The treatment or condition label for this specimen denotes: approximately 11-day PBMC culture with coronavirus spike peptide pools or control peptides (ViraFEST assay). CD4+ T cells from unexposed donors were collected before the COVID-19 pandemic (2011-2018).

Sequencing was done on a sample of CD4+ T cells from blood, cultured in vitro. The receptors come from a human donor in good health.

Only a few counts were recorded for this clonotype. The V call is TRBV6-1, the J call TRBJ2-2; 7 bases agree with TRBD2. This CDR3 spans 16 amino acids. V lost 3 bases, J lost 7 bases, and 11 bases stayed unmatched. Germline V gene lookup returns CDR1 MNHNS and CDR2 SASEGT. The CDR3 DNA follows: TGTGCCAGCAGTGAGGAGAGACTAGCTTTGGGCGGGGAGCTGTTTTTT. This gives the protein CASSEERLALGGELFF.

The chain carries TRBV15 and TRBJ1-3; D uncertain. Per germline, CDR1 LNHNV and CDR2 YYDKDF (reference sequence). V was trimmed by 0 bases and J by 0 bases, leaving 12 bases between them. The CDR3 consists of 17 residues. CDR3 sequence reads: CATSRDRRQSSGNTIYF. As DNA, the CDR3 is TGTGCCACCAGCAGAGATCGGAGGCAGAGCTCTGGAAACACCATATATTTT.

The CDR3 DNA is TGTGCCACCCCTCAGTTCGGGCTCGATGGCTACACCTTC. Residues: CATPQFGLDGYTF. This chain links TRBV24-1 with TRBJ1-2; D remains unclear. V dropped 9 bases and J dropped 6 bases, with 16 bases sitting between them. Germline CDR1 and CDR2: KGHDR and SFDVKD. This CDR3 has 13 amino acids.

The V and J genes are TRBV20-1 and TRBJ2-3, with 7 bases that match TRBD1. V gave up 1 base and J gave up 3 bases; unmatched junction bases: 13. Looked up from germline, CDR1 is DFQATT and CDR2 is SNEGSKA (reference sequence). The CDR3 extends over 17 amino acids. The DNA of the CDR3 is TGCAGTGCTAGAGGGGTGGGTAGGGGGCGAGGGACAGATACGCAGTATTTT. Amino acid sequence: CSARGVGRGRGTDTQYF.

This clonotype was seen a handful of times. V is TRBV20-1 and J is TRBJ1-2, with 7 nucleotides matching TRBD1. The germline V gene encodes CDR1 DFQATT and CDR2 SNEGSKA (reference sequence). The CDR3 loop spans 15 amino acids. J gave up 1 base and V 6 bases, and 11 bases lay outside the gene matches. The CDR3: CSARTGVSLNYGYTF. The CDR3 DNA reads as TGCAGTGCCCGAACAGGGGTATCTCTTAACTATGGCTACACCTTC.

The chain is built from TRBV2 and TRBJ1-2, with D maybe TRBD1 (6 bases). This CDR3 region has 16 residues. Germline V gene data show CDR1 as SNHLY and CDR2 as FYNNEI. The ends were cut back, 5 bases at V and 0 bases at J, with 16 bases in the middle. The CDR3 spells CASSSSSWDTNYGYTF. The DNA of the CDR3 is TGTGCCAGCAGTTCGTCATCCTGGGACACTAACTATGGCTACACCTTC.

This chain connects TRBV28 to TRBJ2-3, with TRBD1 identical over 7 bases. The germline gives CDR1 MDHEN, CDR2 SYDVKM. The CDR3 contains 15 residues. Trimming removed 8 bases from V and 2 bases from J; junction bases left unmatched: 10. CDR3 coding DNA: TGTGCCAGCGCCCTTGGGACAGTTCACACAGATACGCAGTATTTT. It codes for CASALGTVHTDTQYF.

The chain employs TRBV7-9 and TRBJ1-5, with D tentatively TRBD1 (6 bases). Trimming pared 2 bases from V and 7 bases from J, leaving 18 bases between. Germline assignment: CDR1 SEHNR and CDR2 FQNEAQ (reference sequence). The CDR3 is 16 residues long. DNA for the CDR3: TGTGCCAGCAGCTTAAGCCGCTCAGGGGAGGGCCAGCCCCAGCATTTT. The encoded protein is CASSLSRSGEGQPQHF.

In this sample, this clonotype turned up a few times. The chain employs TRBV7-2 and TRBJ2-3; TRBD2 matches at 9 bases. With V trimmed by 4 bases and J by 1 base, 3 bases remained unmatched. The CDR3 totals 15 residues. The germline V gene encodes CDR1 SGHTA and CDR2 FQGNSA. The chain's CDR3 is CASSWTSAGTDTQYF. In DNA, the CDR3 is TGTGCCAGCAGCTGGACTAGCGCAGGCACAGATACGCAGTATTTT.

The chain joins TRBV11-2 to TRBJ1-1; D possibly corresponds to TRBD1 (5 bases). CDR3 length equals 16 residues. Trimming removed 1 base from V and 5 bases from J, with 17 bases in between. The germline V gene encodes CDR1 SGHAT and CDR2 FQNNGV. The CDR3 spells CASSLVFAGGDTEAFF. The CDR3 DNA is TGTGCCAGCAGCTTAGTCTTCGCTGGGGGAGATACTGAAGCTTTCTTT.

The CDR3 bases are TGTGCCAGCAGCTTAGGGGGGACTCGCGGGGCCCCCTACGAGCAGTACTTC. Translating gives CASSLGGTRGAPYEQYF. This rearrangement joins TRBV7-9 to TRBJ2-7, with D possibly matching TRBD2 (6 bases). The V gene's germline CDR1 is SEHNR and CDR2 FQNEAQ (reference sequence). The length of the CDR3 is 17 residues. Trimming pared 1 base from V and 2 bases from J, leaving 18 bases between.

The CDR3 nucleotides are TGTGCCAGCAGTTTATATGGACAGGGGCGCTACACCTTC. Protein product: CASSLYGQGRYTF. The rearrangement joins TRBV27 to TRBJ1-2; TRBD1 matches 9 bases. CDR1 is MNHEY, CDR2 SMNVEV, per germline (reference sequence). Losses at the gene ends were 1 base for V and 9 bases for J; bases not matched to a gene: 3. This CDR3 spans 13 amino acids.

The rearrangement uses TRBV11-2 and TRBJ1-3; D is unclear. Germline values: CDR1 SGHAT, CDR2 FQNNGV. The CDR3 totals 14 residues. V was cut by 2 bases and J by 4 bases, with 9 bases left in between. The DNA of the CDR3 is TGTGCCAGCAGCTTACAGAGGGCCGGAAACACCATATATTTT. Translation: CASSLQRAGNTIYF.

This chain joins TRBV20-1 and TRBJ2-2; 8 bases align to TRBD2. Germline trimming cut 2 bases from V and 1 base from J; bases unmatched to any gene: 9. Germline lookup yields CDR1 DFQATT and CDR2 SNEGSKA (reference sequence). This CDR3 region has 17 residues. The DNA for the CDR3 is TGCAGTGCTAGAAGGGTTTCGGGAGGGGAGAACACCGGGGAGCTGTTTTTT. It encodes CSARRVSGGENTGELFF.

This clonotype has more than one count but fewer than ten. V usage is TRBV7-2 and J usage is TRBJ1-2, with a tentative D call TRBD1 (5 bases). The CDR3 loop spans 14 amino acids. Germline lookup yields CDR1 SGHTA and CDR2 FQGNSA. V lost 1 base to trimming and J lost 7 bases, with 13 bases between them. CDR3 loop: CASSLEPGRAGYTF. CDR3 coding DNA: TGTGCCAGCAGCTTAGAACCAGGGCGCGCTGGCTACACCTTC.

V and J are TRBV7-2 and TRBJ2-5, with no clear D. Germline CDR1 reads SGHTA; CDR2 reads FQGNSA. This CDR3 is 13 amino acids long. Trimming removed 1 base at V and 5 bases at J, with 8 bases between. The CDR3 DNA sequence: TGTGCCAGCAGCTTAGTTTTTATGGAGACCCAGTACTTC. Protein sequence: CASSLVFMETQYF.

The chain recombines TRBV6-5 with TRBJ2-5; TRBD1 matches at 12 bases. The length of the CDR3 is 17 residues. Per germline, CDR1 MNHEY and CDR2 SVGAGI. Unmatched junction bases numbered 9, after V lost 2 bases and J lost 5 bases. The CDR3, as DNA: TGTGCCAGCAGTTACCCCCGGGACAGGGGGCAGAGGGAGACCCAGTACTTC. Protein sequence: CASSYPRDRGQRETQYF.